This record looks at one TCR beta chain sequence and its context. The antigen is not known. This sample was taken from a study of cytomegalovirus exposure and HLA in healthy donors. The V gene end was trimmed by 2 bases and the J gene end by 0 bases; junction bases not matched to a gene: 10. The CDR3 totals 18 residues. Germline V CDR1 and CDR2: SEHNR, FQNEAQ (reference sequence). General observations from the study: Based on reports, TCR beta sequences accurately predicted HLA-A and HLA-B alleles for most subjects.

PCR involved 60 Vbeta and 13 Jbeta primers. Some clones are missing from TCRdb's copy, which holds only in-frame ones; the method was immunoSEQ multiplex PCR. The top ten clones hold approximately 3.5% of a sample with 120,000 or so clones, about 80% of them seen once. This sequence was found in a woman aged 35 to 49 in good health and CMV-seropositive. The sample was PBMCs. The chain combines TRBV7-9 with TRBJ2-7; 10 positions match TRBD2. This CDR3 reads CASSLSQKASGSSYEQYF. Written as DNA, the CDR3 is TGTGCCAGCAGCTTAAGTCAGAAGGCTAGCGGGAGCTCCTACGAGCAGTACTTC.